The 26 T cell receptor beta chains presented below share a single source sample, sequenced in a study of Tregs in tolerant kidney transplant recipients. Their specific antigens are unknown. Method: immunoSEQ multiplex PCR; TCRdb's copy keeps in-frame clones and lacks some. Here the sample spans 15,000 to 20,000 clones, about two thirds being singletons. Material: Tregs from blood cultured with allogeneic cells. These receptors came from a human donor in good health.

The V call is TRBV9, the J call TRBJ2-5; the D gene could be TRBD1 or TRBD2 (6 bases each). CDR3 length: 15 residues. V was cut by 4 bases and J by 0 bases, with 13 bases left in between. The germline V gene encodes CDR1 SGDLS and CDR2 YYNGEE. This CDR3 is CASSHRGAYQETQYF. The CDR3 DNA reads as TGTGCCAGCAGCCATAGGGGGGCCTACCAAGAGACCCAGTACTTC.

This clone was seen only once. This chain joins TRBV5-6 and TRBJ1-6; no reliable D call. The ends were cut back, 2 bases at V and 9 bases at J, with 15 bases in the middle. Per the germline V gene, CDR1 is SGHDT and CDR2 is YYEEEE. The CDR3 has 15 amino acids. CDR3 DNA sequence: TGTGCCAGCAGCTTTAGGCAGACGACTGCTTCACCCCTCCACTTT. As protein: CASSFRQTTASPLHF.

The CDR3 bases are TGTGCCAGCAGCTTATTGCCTGGGCAGGTCTACGAGCAGTACTTC. It encodes CASSLLPGQVYEQYF. The rearrangement links TRBV7-2 to TRBJ2-7; D remains unclear. The CDR3 length is 15 residues. CDR1 SGHTA and CDR2 FQGNSA come from the germline V gene. Deletions cut 2 bases from V and 3 bases from J, with 14 bases between.

V and J are TRBV2 and TRBJ1-4; D is perhaps TRBD1 (6 bases). CDR3 length equals 14 residues. The germline V gene has CDR1 SNHLY and CDR2 FYNNEI. V was clipped by 9 bases and J by 2 bases, with 13 bases between them. CDR3 region: CARLQGFTNEKLFF. In DNA form, the CDR3 reads TGTGCCAGGCTACAGGGCTTTACTAATGAAAAACTGTTTTTT. The full variable domain, in which reference TRBV2 and TRBJ1-4 provide the parts outside the CDR3, is EPEVTQTPSHQVTQMGQEVILRCVPISNHLYFYWYRQILGQKVEFLVSFYNNEISEKSEIFDDQFSVERPDGSNFTLKIRSTKLEDSAMYFCARLQGFTNEKLFFGSGTQLSVL.

Concerning this clone: The same CDR3 can be traced to other DNA sequences in this sample. The gene calls are TRBV25-1 and TRBJ1-6, with unresolved D. Trimming shortened V by 2 bases and J by 7 bases, and 3 bases separated the two germline ends. Germline-derived CDR1 and CDR2 are MGHDK and SYGVNS. The CDR3 sequence is 12 residues long. The CDR3 reads CASSEGNSPLHF. DNA for the CDR3: TGTGCCAGCAGTGAAGGGAATTCACCCCTCCACTTT.

CDR3 amino acids: CASSVSTGSYGYTF. The CDR3 DNA reads as TGTGCCAGTAGTGTCTCGACAGGGAGCTATGGCTACACCTTC. This chain joins TRBV19 and TRBJ1-2; TRBD1 aligns across 7 bases. Germline trimming cut 5 bases from V and 4 bases from J; bases unmatched to any gene: 7. In germline, CDR1 is LNHDA, CDR2 SQIVND (reference sequence). The CDR3 extends over 14 amino acids.

CDR3 in DNA: TGCGCCAGCAGCTTCGTCCCTCGCTCCTACAATGAGCAGTTCTTC. It codes for CASSFVPRSYNEQFF. The rearrangement links TRBV5-1 to TRBJ2-1; D not resolved. Germline CDR1 and CDR2: SGHRS and YFSETQ. The CDR3 length is 15 residues. V lost 2 bases and J 0 bases, leaving 9 bases between the germline ends.

This clone is medium-sized in the sample. The V and J genes are TRBV19 and TRBJ1-5; D call uncertain. The CDR3 loop spans 14 amino acids. The germline V gene has CDR1 LNHDA and CDR2 SQIVND (reference sequence). V was shortened by 8 bases and J by 3 bases, with 14 bases between the two germline ends. The CDR3 protein is CASAGRGSNQPQHF. CDR3 nucleotides: TGTGCCAGTGCCGGCCGGGGTTCCAATCAGCCCCAGCATTTT.

The chain has TRBV7-2 and TRBJ2-7; a weak D match, TRBD2 (6 bases). The V end was cut by 3 bases, the J end by 1 base, with 16 bases between. Germline values: CDR1 SGHTA, CDR2 FQGNSA. CDR3 length: 16 amino acids. The CDR3 coding sequence is TGTGCCAGCAGCTTGCGGTGGACTAAGGTATCCTACGAGCAGTACTTC. It specifies CASSLRWTKVSYEQYF.

The chain links TRBV10-3 to TRBJ2-3, with a weak D call TRBD1 (6 bases). Germline CDR1 ENHRY, CDR2 SYGVKD. The CDR3 consists of 14 residues. V was clipped by 6 bases and J by 1 base, with 11 bases between them. The CDR3: CAIRGGLGTDTQYF. CDR3 nucleotides: TGTGCCATCAGAGGGGGTCTGGGCACAGATACGCAGTATTTT.

This clone qualifies as medium-sized (0.01 to 0.1%). This chain joins TRBV4-3 and TRBJ2-7; no firm D call. V shed 0 bases and J shed 0 bases, with 18 bases lying between them. From germline, CDR1 is LGHNA and CDR2 YSLEER. The CDR3 covers 18 residues. The chain's CDR3 is CASSQDVGRLSYSYEQYF. In nucleotides, the CDR3 is TGCGCCAGCAGCCAAGATGTCGGCAGACTCTCATACTCCTACGAGCAGTACTTC.

This clone was seen more than once but under ten times. This rearrangement joins TRBV7-2 to TRBJ1-3; D remains unclear. The V gene's germline CDR1 is SGHTA and CDR2 FQGNSA. Trimming removed 3 bases from V and 0 bases from J, with 9 bases in between. The CDR3 extends over 15 amino acids. CDR3 loop: CASSLAGISGNTIYF. The CDR3 DNA is TGTGCCAGCAGCTTGGCGGGCATCTCTGGAAACACCATATATTTT.

V is TRBV5-1 and J is TRBJ1-6, with D tentatively TRBD1 (5 bases). Germline CDR1 is SGHRS and CDR2 is YFSETQ. This CDR3 is 13 amino acids long. V was trimmed by 5 bases and J by 10 bases, leaving 13 bases between them. The CDR3 is CASSATVESPLHF. CDR3 DNA: TGCGCCAGCAGTGCGACAGTTGAATCACCCCTCCACTTT.

This clone was counted only a few times. The rearrangement links TRBV6-5 to TRBJ1-2; no clear D gene. Trimming took 6 bases from V and 4 from J, leaving 15 bases between them. CDR1 is MNHEY and CDR2 is SVGAGI in the germline V gene. The CDR3 is 14 amino acids. CDR3 in amino acids: CASRKQMGTYGYTF. The CDR3 coding sequence is TGTGCCAGCAGGAAACAAATGGGAACCTATGGCTACACCTTC.

The chain uses TRBV30 and TRBJ1-1, with a tentative D call TRBD1 (5 bases). V was shortened by 1 base and J by 5 bases, with 14 bases between the two germline ends. The CDR3 covers 14 residues. Germline lookup yields CDR1 GTSNPN and CDR2 SVGIG (reference sequence). The CDR3 nucleotides read TGTGCCTGGAGTGGGGACCTGCGGGAAACTGAAGCTTTCTTT. Protein product: CAWSGDLRETEAFF.

This sequence joins TRBV6-5 and TRBJ2-2; TRBD1 or TRBD2 may be the D gene (5 bases each). The CDR3 consists of 15 residues. V lost 6 bases to trimming and J lost 6 bases, with 17 bases between them. CDR1 MNHEY and CDR2 SVGAGI come from the germline V gene. The CDR3 loop is CASRSGTVGSGELFF. The CDR3 DNA follows: TGTGCCAGCAGATCCGGGACGGTCGGATCCGGGGAGCTGTTTTTT.

J is TRBJ2-3 and V is TRBV15, with D possibly matching TRBD2 (6 bases). V was pared by 4 bases and J by 8 bases, with 16 bases between. The CDR3 contains 14 residues. The germline CDR1 and CDR2 sequences are LNHNV and YYDKDF (reference sequence). CDR3 protein: CATSKWGEPGTQYF. The DNA of the CDR3 is TGTGCCACCAGCAAATGGGGGGAACCAGGTACGCAGTATTTT.

In its sample, this clone was seen once. V usage is TRBV5-8 and J usage is TRBJ1-2; D is possibly TRBD1 (6 bases). Germline CDR1 and CDR2: SGHTS and YDEGEE. The CDR3 is 13 amino acids. Trimming pared 5 bases from V and 8 bases from J, leaving 16 bases between. CDR3 residues: CASSTPGAGGYTF. CDR3 in DNA: TGTGCCAGCAGTACCCCGGGGGCGGGAGGCTACACCTTC.

The rearrangement uses TRBV6-5 and TRBJ1-6, with a tentative D call TRBD1 (6 bases). CDR1 is MNHEY, CDR2 SVGAGI, per germline. The ends were cut back, 4 bases at V and 3 bases at J, with 10 bases in the middle. The CDR3 is 15 amino acids. CDR3 DNA sequence: TGTGCCAGCAGTTCCAGGACAGTCTATAATTCACCCCTCCACTTT. Translating gives CASSSRTVYNSPLHF.

The chain is built from TRBV10-3 and TRBJ2-7, with a possible D match to TRBD1 (5 bases). This CDR3 is 12 amino acids long. Per the germline V gene, CDR1 is ENHRY and CDR2 is SYGVKD. V lost 4 bases to trimming and J lost 3 bases, with 7 bases between them. CDR3 nucleotide sequence: TGTGCCATCAGTGCCCAGGGCTACGAGCAGTACTTC. Its protein product is CAISAQGYEQYF.

Judged by abundance, this clone is medium-sized. The chain couples TRBV5-1 to TRBJ2-1, with 7 bases that match TRBD2. With V trimmed by 2 bases and J by 0 bases, 2 bases remained unmatched. This CDR3 comprises 15 residues. Germline CDR1 and CDR2: SGHRS and YFSETQ. The CDR3 sequence: CASSLAGSSYNEQFF. Written as DNA, the CDR3 is TGCGCCAGCAGCTTAGCGGGAAGCTCCTACAATGAGCAGTTCTTC.

By sample share, this clone is medium-sized. DNA of the CDR3: TGTGCCAGCAGCCAGAGGGCGGAGTATAACTATGGCTACACCTTC. It encodes CASSQRAEYNYGYTF. The chain has TRBV4-2 and TRBJ1-2; D gene uncertain. From germline, CDR1 is LGHNA and CDR2 YNFKEQ. The V gene lost 3 bases and the J gene lost 1 base, with 12 bases spanning the gap. CDR3 length: 15 amino acids.

CDR3 nucleotides: TGTGCCAGCGGGAGGGGTTTAGGCTACACCTTC. The encoded protein is CASGRGLGYTF. This sequence joins TRBV6-4 and TRBJ1-2, with D possibly being TRBD1 (5 bases). Trimming pared 8 bases from V and 8 bases from J, leaving 12 bases between. The CDR3 has 11 residues. Germline lookup yields CDR1 MRHNA and CDR2 SNTAGT.

This clone is judged medium-sized. The chain is built from TRBV7-9 and TRBJ1-3; the D is unclear. The germline V and J ends were trimmed by 2 bases and 3 bases, with 8 bases remaining between them. The CDR3 has 14 residues. Germline CDR1 SEHNR, CDR2 FQNEAQ (reference sequence). The CDR3 DNA sequence: TGTGCCAGCAGCTTAAACCAGGTTGGAAACACCATATATTTT. Protein product: CASSLNQVGNTIYF.

The chain is built from TRBV6-5 and TRBJ2-2; 12 bases match TRBD1. Trimming at V came to 6 bases and at J to 7 bases, leaving 6 bases not matched to a gene. This CDR3 spans 15 amino acids. Looked up from germline, CDR1 is MNHEY and CDR2 is SVGAGI. Here the CDR3 DNA reads TGTGCCAGCAGCCCGGGACAGGGGGCAGGCGGGGAGCTGTTTTTT. It codes for CASSPGQGAGGELFF.

The chain joins TRBV6-5 to TRBJ2-7, with D perhaps being TRBD1 or TRBD2 (5 bases each). Germline loops: CDR1 MNHEY, CDR2 SVGAGI. The V end was cut by 5 bases, the J end by 1 base, with 12 bases between. The CDR3 totals 14 residues. DNA of the CDR3: TGTGCCAGCAGTGATCCGGGACGGTCCTACGAGCAGTACTTC. Translated, it gives CASSDPGRSYEQYF.